The text below deals with one T cell receptor (beta chain). In building TCR beta libraries, iRepertoire HTBI primers were used together with Arm-PCR of CDR3 regions. MiXCR, applied by TCRdb to the multiplex PCR reads, yields one record per CDR3 protein. Altogether about 460,000 distinct CDR3 sequences are present, around a fifth being singletons, with the ten largest covering about an eighth. These data come from a study of regulatory T cells in long-lasting Graves disease. The length of the CDR3 is 15 residues. V lost 5 bases to trimming and J lost 4 bases; unmatched junction nucleotides: 5. The V gene's germline CDR1 is MDHEN and CDR2 SYDVKM. Time point indicated: persistent/refractory GD, antithyroid drugs over 5 years with positive TRAb. The authors made the TCR library using RNA they extracted from PBMCs.

This sequence joins TRBV28 and TRBJ2-1; 10 bases are a match to TRBD2. The input for sequencing was peripheral blood mononuclear cells (PBMCs), taken when the disease was refractory, from a patient treated with antithyroid drugs. The receptor was isolated from a female donor with Graves disease. The CDR3 reads CASSSGGGSYNEQFF. The CDR3 DNA reads TGTGCCAGCAGTAGCGGGGGGGGCTCTTACAATGAGCAGTTCTTC.